These T cell receptor beta chains were read from a single sample in a study of shared clonotypes between healthy human individuals. The method was immunoSEQ multiplex PCR; TCRdb's version includes in-frame clones alone and lacks a portion of them. The sample includes some 2.1 million clones, about 95% of them seen just once. The sequencing sample was made of naive CD8+ T cells sorted from blood. The origin of the receptors is a man between 18 and 29 years old in good health. The CDR3 runs from the conserved cysteine through the conserved F or W. D genes are given only for firm matches. Not all rows give a size; the values are once, few, many and, for expanded clones, a class.

V gene	J gene	D gene	clone size	CDR3 DNA	CDR3 protein
TRBV7-2	TRBJ2-3	TRBD2	-	TGTGCCAGCAGCCCAGGCGCCCTAGCGGGGGGCTACAGCACAGATACGCAGTATTTT	CASSPGALAGGYSTDTQYF
TRBV19	TRBJ2-7	-	-	TGTGCCAGTAGTATTACAGGGTACCTCTACGAGCAGTACTTC	CASSITGYLYEQYF
TRBV27	TRBJ2-7	-	-	TGTGCCAGCATCCACAGGAGTCGGACAGAGTCCTACGAGCAGTACTTC	CASIHRSRTESYEQYF
TRBV6-1	TRBJ1-2	-	-	TGTGCCAGCAGTGAAGACCCAGAGGGGAACTATGGCTACACCTTC	CASSEDPEGNYGYTF
TRBV6-5	TRBJ2-7	-	-	TGTGCCAGCACCCAGGGGACGGACTACGAGCAGTACTTC	CASTQGTDYEQYF
TRBV5-6	TRBJ2-1	-	-	TGTGCCAGCTCCGGGCCGGGGTATAAGGATGAGCAGTTCTTC	CASSGPGYKDEQFF
TRBV11-2	TRBJ1-4	TRBD1	-	TGTGCCAGCAGCCTGACCCTGACAGGGTTTTGGGAAAAACTGTTTTTT	CASSLTLTGFWEKLFF
TRBV28	TRBJ2-1	-	-	TGTGCCAGCAGTTCTCTGGTGGGCTCCTACAATGAGCAGTTCTTC	CASSSLVGSYNEQFF
TRBV2	TRBJ1-1	-	-	TGTGCCAGCAGTTCTTCCCCCATTGGGCCCCCAATGAACACTGAAGCTTTCTTT	CASSSSPIGPPMNTEAFF
TRBV7-8	TRBJ2-1	TRBD2	-	TGTGCCAGCAGCCCGGGACTAGCCCACAATGAGCAGTTCTTC	CASSPGLAHNEQFF
TRBV4-1	TRBJ2-1	-	-	TGCGCCAGCAGCCAACGCCCTAGCGAGTACAATGAGCAGTTCTTC	CASSQRPSEYNEQFF
TRBV4-3	TRBJ2-1	-	-	TGCGCCAGCAGCCCAGGGGTAGCGGGCTCCTACAATGAGCAGTTCTTC	CASSPGVAGSYNEQFF
TRBV4-1	TRBJ2-3	-	-	TGCGCCAGCAGCCAAGTAGGGGAAGATACGCAGTATTTT	CASSQVGEDTQYF
TRBV6-5	TRBJ1-2	TRBD1	once	TGTGCCAGCAGTTCCCCGGGACAGGGCTGGAACTATGGCTACACCTTC	CASSSPGQGWNYGYTF
TRBV6-1	TRBJ2-5	-	once	TGTGCCAGCAGTGAAGGGTTTAGCGTTGATCCGGAGACCCAGTACTTC	CASSEGFSVDPETQYF
TRBV9	TRBJ1-1	-	-	TGTGCCAGCTCCTCGGGAGGGACGGGGAACACTGAAGCTTTCTTT	CASSSGGTGNTEAFF
TRBV9	TRBJ2-7	TRBD2	-	TGTGCCAGCAGCGTAGAAGGCGGGGGACTAGCGGGAGGCTCCGAGCAGTACTTC	CASSVEGGGLAGGSEQYF
TRBV19	TRBJ2-1	TRBD2	-	TGTGCCAGTAGCAGCCGCGAAGCGGGAGATTCCTACAATGAGCAGTTCTTC	CASSSREAGDSYNEQFF
TRBV15	TRBJ2-2	-	-	TGTGCCACCAGCAGAGTCGACGGAGGAAACACCGGGGAGCTGTTTTTT	CATSRVDGGNTGELFF
TRBV25-1	TRBJ2-1	-	-	TGTGCCAGCAGTGAAGCAGCCTACAATGAGCAGTTCTTC	CASSEAAYNEQFF
TRBV5-4	TRBJ2-7	-	-	TGTGCCAGCAGGCCTTCCCAGAGCTCCTACGAGCAGTACTTC	CASRPSQSSYEQYF
TRBV28	TRBJ1-1	-	-	TGTGCCAGCAGTTTAGGGCCGGGGCCCGATAACACTGAAGCTTTCTTT	CASSLGPGPDNTEAFF
TRBV28	TRBJ2-7	-	-	TGTGCCAGTCGGGTCAGCAGCGCGTCCTACGAGCAGTACTTC	CASRVSSASYEQYF
TRBV9	TRBJ2-7	-	-	TGTGCCAGCAGCGTATACAGCAGCTCCTACGAGCAGTACTTC	CASSVYSSSYEQYF
TRBV2	TRBJ1-5	-	-	TGTGCCAGCAGTGATGGGGGGTTCCAGCCCCAGCATTTT	CASSDGGFQPQHF
TRBV28	TRBJ2-7	-	-	TGTGCCAGCAGTTTTTGGGGGTACGAGCAGTACTTC	CASSFWGYEQYF
TRBV28	TRBJ2-5	-	-	TGTGCCAGCAGTTTATTACAGGGCTACCAAGAGACCCAGTACTTC	CASSLLQGYQETQYF
TRBV13	TRBJ1-6	-	once	TGTGCCAGCAGCTTACAGGGCTCCTATAATTCACCCCTCCACTTT	CASSLQGSYNSPLHF
TRBV29-1	TRBJ2-3	TRBD1	-	TGCAGCGTTGAGACAGGGTCTAGCACAGATACGCAGTATTTT	CSVETGSSTDTQYF
TRBV27	TRBJ1-2	-	-	TGTGCCAGCACCCCGGGAGCCTCTAACTATGGCTACACCTTC	CASTPGASNYGYTF
TRBV27	TRBJ2-7	TRBD2	-	TGTGCCAGCAGTTTTGGGGCTACTAGCGGGCTGGGGTCCTACGAGCAGTACTTC	CASSFGATSGLGSYEQYF
TRBV4-3	TRBJ2-7	-	-	TGCGCCAGCAGCCAAGAGAATGGACGGTCCTACGAGCAGTACTTC	CASSQENGRSYEQYF
TRBV19	TRBJ1-1	-	-	TGTGCCAGTAGTATCCCTCGGACAAGCGGAAACACTGAAGCTTTCTTT	CASSIPRTSGNTEAFF
TRBV6-1	TRBJ2-7	TRBD2	-	TGTGCCAGCAGTGAAGCGCTAGGGGTAGCGGGGGACGAGCAGTACTTC	CASSEALGVAGDEQYF
TRBV4-1	TRBJ2-7	TRBD1	-	TGCGCCAGCAGCCAAGGACAGGGAGTCTACGAGCAGTACTTC	CASSQGQGVYEQYF
TRBV7-9	TRBJ2-5	-	-	TGTGCCAGCAGCTTATTGGGTGAAAGGCCCTGGGAGACCCAGTACTTC	CASSLLGERPWETQYF
TRBV25-1	TRBJ2-1	-	-	TGTGCCAGCAGTGAGGCACGGGAATCCGGTGAGCAGTTCTTC	CASSEARESGEQFF
TRBV28	TRBJ2-3	-	-	TGTGCCAGCAGTTTATTACGGGGCGCGGTAGATACGCAGTATTTT	CASSLLRGAVDTQYF
TRBV5-1	TRBJ2-7	TRBD1	-	TGCGCCAGCAGCTTGGAATGGACAGGTGACCTCTCCTACGAGCAGTACTTC	CASSLEWTGDLSYEQYF
TRBV7-6	TRBJ2-7	-	once	TGTGCCAGCAGCTTAGTCGGGGACCTAACCTACGAGCAGTACTTC	CASSLVGDLTYEQYF
TRBV6-5	TRBJ2-1	-	-	TGTGCCAGCAGTGCCGCCCTAGGCAATGAGCAGTTCTTC	CASSAALGNEQFF
TRBV7-6	TRBJ1-1	-	-	TGTGCCAGCAGCTTAGGCGCCGGCCCGAATCCGAACACTGAAGCTTTCTTT	CASSLGAGPNPNTEAFF
TRBV21-1	TRBJ1-2	-	-	TGTGCCAGCATCTTATACCGGGACAGGGACACCTTTAACTATGGCTACACCTTC	CASILYRDRDTFNYGYTF
TRBV27	TRBJ1-1	-	once	TGTGCCAGCAGTTTATCACCTTATTCGGGCACTGAAGCTTTCTTT	CASSLSPYSGTEAFF
TRBV4-1	TRBJ2-2	-	-	TGCGCCAGCAGCTATCAGAACACCGGGGAGCTGTTTTTT	CASSYQNTGELFF
TRBV27	TRBJ2-1	-	-	TGTGCCAGCAGTTTACACCCTGCGAGCTCCTACAATGAGCAGTTCTTC	CASSLHPASSYNEQFF
TRBV7-9	TRBJ2-1	-	-	TGTGCCAGCAGCCCGGGTGGCAATGAGCAGTTCTTC	CASSPGGNEQFF
TRBV10-2	TRBJ1-5	-	-	TGCGCCAGCAGTGAGGAGAACCCACAGCCCCAGCATTTT	CASSEENPQPQHF
TRBV7-9	TRBJ2-5	-	-	TGTGCCAGCAGCCCCCCGTGGCTCGCGGTACAAGAGACCCAGTACTTC	CASSPPWLAVQETQYF
TRBV5-1	TRBJ2-1	TRBD2	few	TGCGCCAGCAGCTTGGGACTAGCGGGGAGCTCCTACAATGAGCAGTTCTTC	CASSLGLAGSSYNEQFF